These 24 T cell receptor beta chains were sequenced from one sample in a study of CD4 T cells in relation to SARS-CoV-2 and coronaviruses. Clones were read by immunoSEQ multiplex PCR, and TCRdb kept only the in-frame ones, dropping some. Of 60,000 to 75,000 clones in the sample, approximately 93% were seen once. Before the COVID-19 pandemic, during about 2010-2018, CD4+ T cells were taken from unexposed donors. Sequenced: naive CD4+ T cells from PBMCs. As for subset: naive CD4+ T cells isolated by negative enrichment. The source is a human donor in good health.

The rearrangement joins TRBV2 to TRBJ2-7; 7 positions match TRBD1. Germline-derived CDR1 and CDR2 are SNHLY and FYNNEI. The CDR3 length is 12 residues. The V gene end was trimmed by 4 bases and the J gene end by 5 bases; junction bases not matched to a gene: 2. CDR3 nucleotide sequence: TGTGCCAGCAGTGGTGGGACAGACGAGCAGTACTTC. Protein: CASSGGTDEQYF.

The count of this clone is one. Here the CDR3 reads CASSGVGPRADEQFF. CDR3 nucleotides: TGTGCCAGCAGCGGGGTGGGCCCACGAGCCGATGAGCAGTTCTTC. This sequence joins TRBV9 and TRBJ2-1; no firm D call. This CDR3 has 15 amino acids. From germline, CDR1 is SGDLS and CDR2 YYNGEE. Trimming removed 3 bases from V and 8 bases from J, with 18 bases in between.

The chain recombines TRBV29-1 with TRBJ2-1; 7 bases line up with TRBD2. CDR3 length equals 16 residues. Losses at the gene ends were 1 base for V and 0 bases for J; bases not matched to a gene: 6. Looked up from germline, CDR1 is SQVTM and CDR2 is ANQGSEA. The CDR3 here is CSVEGRAGTSYNEQFF. The CDR3 DNA reads as TGCAGCGTTGAAGGGCGAGCGGGAACCTCCTACAATGAGCAGTTCTTC.

This sequence joins TRBV27 and TRBJ2-7; TRBD2 matches at 10 bases. V dropped 6 bases and J dropped 2; count of bases not matched to a gene: 4. CDR3 length: 14 residues. Germline V CDR1 and CDR2: MNHEY, SMNVEV (reference sequence). The CDR3 nucleotides read TGTGCCAGCAGGGGTCTAGCGGGGGCCTACGAGCAGTACTTC. Protein: CASRGLAGAYEQYF.

The J gene is TRBJ2-5, the V gene TRBV10-3; D may correspond to TRBD1 or TRBD2 (6 bases each). In germline, CDR1 is ENHRY, CDR2 SYGVKD. The CDR3 consists of 13 residues. V was shortened by 6 bases and J by 5 bases, with 13 bases between the two germline ends. The DNA of the CDR3 is TGTGCCATCAGGGCAGGAGGGGGGGAGACCCAGTACTTC. This sequence encodes CAIRAGGGETQYF.

V is TRBV7-3 and J is TRBJ2-1; D is uncertain. Germline V gene sequence: CDR1 SGHTA, CDR2 FQGTGA. CDR3 length: 13 residues. The V and J ends lost 5 bases and 6 bases respectively, with 11 bases between them. The CDR3, as DNA: TGTGCCAGCAGCCTTTCCCGTGTCAATGAGCAGTTCTTC. Translation gives CASSLSRVNEQFF.

The genes are TRBV18 and TRBJ1-1; D perhaps matches TRBD1 (5 bases). V lost 2 bases to trimming and J lost 1 base, with 5 bases between them. Germline assignment: CDR1 KGHSH and CDR2 LQKENI. The CDR3 is 13 residues long. Here the CDR3 DNA reads TGTGCCAGCTCACCAGGGACGAACACTGAAGCTTTCTTT. This translates into CASSPGTNTEAFF. The full variable domain, completed using reference TRBV18 and TRBJ1-1, is NAGVMQNPRHLVRRRGQEARLRCSPMKGHSHVYWYRQLPEEGLKFMVYLQKENIIDESGMPKERFSAEFPKEGPSILRIQQVVRGDSAAYFCASSPGTNTEAFFGQGTRLTVV.

The CDR3: CASRRGQNSPLHF. For the CDR3, the DNA is TGTGCCAGCAGAAGGGGGCAGAATTCACCCCTCCACTTT. The V call is TRBV5-6, the J call TRBJ1-6, with TRBD1 identical over 7 bases. Looked up from germline, CDR1 is SGHDT and CDR2 is YYEEEE. V trimming: 5 bases; J trimming: 7 bases; junction bases outside the gene matches: 3. CDR3 size: 13 residues.

The CDR3 DNA is TGTGCCAGCAGCCTACAGGGGGCCTCGGAGACCCAGTACTTC. It encodes CASSLQGASETQYF. The chain couples TRBV7-3 to TRBJ2-5, with 9 bases lining up with TRBD1. CDR1 and CDR2 (germline): SGHTA, FQGTGA. The CDR3 is made up of 14 amino acids. Trimming removed 5 bases from V and 5 bases from J; junction bases left unmatched: 6. The full variable domain, in which reference TRBV7-3 and TRBJ2-5 provide the parts outside the CDR3, is GAGVSQTPSNKVTEKGKYVELRCDPISGHTALYWYRQSLGQGPEFLIYFQGTGAADDSGLPNDRFFAVRPEGSVSTLKIQRTERGDSAVYLCASSLQGASETQYFGPGTRLLVL.

The chain recombines TRBV10-3 with TRBJ2-4; 8 bases line up with TRBD1. After removal of 8 bases from V and 2 bases from J, the junction contained 5 bases not matched to a gene. The CDR3 consists of 14 residues. Germline values: CDR1 ENHRY, CDR2 SYGVKD. The CDR3 sequence: CAISTGDTKNIQYF. CDR3 nucleotides: TGTGCCATCTCGACAGGGGATACCAAAAACATTCAGTACTTC.

The J gene is TRBJ2-5, the V gene TRBV6-5, with D unclear. V gave up 6 bases and J gave up 7 bases, with 6 bases separating them. The germline gives CDR1 MNHEY, CDR2 SVGAGI. The CDR3 has 10 residues. The CDR3 sequence: CASSPVTQYF. The CDR3 nucleotides are TGTGCCAGCAGCCCCGTGACCCAGTACTTC.

This clone was observed a handful of times. The V and J genes are TRBV28 and TRBJ1-1; D is ambiguous. The CDR3 is 14 residues long. Trimming shortened V by 2 bases and J by 3 bases, and 10 bases separated the two germline ends. Germline CDR1 MDHEN, CDR2 SYDVKM. CDR3 residues: CASSLVQWDTEAFF. The CDR3 DNA is TGTGCCAGCAGTTTAGTACAGTGGGACACTGAAGCTTTCTTT.

The genes are TRBV5-1 and TRBJ2-7; 7 nucleotides align to TRBD2. CDR3 length: 15 amino acids. Germline V gives CDR1 SGHRS, CDR2 YFSETQ. With V trimmed by 3 bases and J by 1 base, 7 bases remained unmatched. CDR3 in amino acids: CASSWQGGSSYEQYF. DNA for the CDR3: TGCGCCAGCAGCTGGCAGGGAGGGTCATCCTACGAGCAGTACTTC.

The V call is TRBV27, the J call TRBJ1-2; D ambiguous. CDR1 is MNHEY and CDR2 is SMNVEV in the germline V gene (reference sequence). This CDR3 has 11 amino acids. Trimming took off 5 bases at V and 8 bases at J, with 9 bases between the two ends. The CDR3 nucleotides are TGTGCCAGCAGTCCCCCTGGCGGCTACACCTTC. Translation: CASSPPGGYTF.

The J gene is TRBJ1-6, the V gene TRBV5-1; D not certain. V was clipped by 4 bases and J by 9 bases, with 14 bases between them. Looked up from germline, CDR1 is SGHRS and CDR2 is YFSETQ. This CDR3 region has 14 residues. CDR3 sequence reads: CASSVAGPGSPLHF. The CDR3 DNA reads TGCGCCAGCAGCGTTGCGGGTCCCGGTTCACCCCTCCACTTT.

The V gene is TRBV11-1, the J gene TRBJ2-5, with 7 positions matching TRBD1. The CDR3 is 14 residues long. The V and J ends lost 3 bases and 2 bases, in that order; junction bases with no gene match: 3. Germline values: CDR1 SGHAT, CDR2 FQDESV (reference sequence). The CDR3 DNA is TGTGCCAGCAGCTTGAACAGGGGTCAAGAGACCCAGTACTTC. Its translation: CASSLNRGQETQYF.

The chain recombines TRBV11-2 with TRBJ2-7; the D is unclear. Germline CDR1 reads SGHAT; CDR2 reads FQNNGV. CDR3 length: 13 residues. The V gene lost 3 bases and the J gene lost 3 bases, with 9 bases spanning the gap. The CDR3 DNA follows: TGTGCCAGCAGCTTTGGGAACCTCTACGAGCAGTACTTC. Protein product: CASSFGNLYEQYF.

The J gene is TRBJ2-5, the V gene TRBV28; the match to TRBD2 covers 13 bases. V trimming: 5 bases; J trimming: 4 bases; junction bases outside the gene matches: 4. This CDR3 spans 15 amino acids. CDR1 is MDHEN and CDR2 is SYDVKM in the germline V gene. CDR3 in DNA: TGTGCCAGCAGTCCTGGACTAGCGGGAGTAGAGACCCAGTACTTC. It translates to CASSPGLAGVETQYF.

This chain connects TRBV19 to TRBJ2-7, with TRBD1 matching 11 bases. Germline CDR1 LNHDA, CDR2 SQIVND (reference sequence). CDR3 length equals 14 residues. Trimming took 6 bases from V and 3 from J; bases not matched to a gene: 4. In DNA form, the CDR3 reads TGTGCCAGTAGGTCCGGGACAGGGGGCTACGAGCAGTACTTC. Protein sequence: CASRSGTGGYEQYF.

The chain uses TRBV7-3 and TRBJ2-2; 11 bases map to TRBD2. Germline-derived CDR1 and CDR2 are SGHTA and FQGTGA. The CDR3 extends over 18 amino acids. Trimming took 4 bases from V and 2 from J; bases not matched to a gene: 9. The CDR3 DNA is TGTGCCAGCAGCTCCTCGGGACTAGCGGCCTTTAACACCGGGGAGCTGTTTTTT. Encoded protein: CASSSSGLAAFNTGELFF.

The chain combines TRBV5-1 with TRBJ2-1, with 14 nucleotides matching TRBD2. Germline CDR1 reads SGHRS; CDR2 reads YFSETQ. The trim removed 4 bases at V and 8 bases at J, leaving 5 bases unmatched. The CDR3 runs 15 residues. The CDR3 region has the DNA TGCGCCAGCAGCCGGGGACTAGCGGGAGCGGATGAGCAGTTCTTC. Translation: CASSRGLAGADEQFF.

CDR3 coding DNA: TGTGCCACCAGCAGAGAGGGCCGAAGCACCGGGGAGCTGTTTTTT. This codes for CATSREGRSTGELFF. The rearrangement joins TRBV15 to TRBJ2-2; no clear D gene. In germline, CDR1 is LNHNV, CDR2 YYDKDF (reference sequence). The CDR3 runs to 15 residues. Trimming removed 0 bases at V and 4 bases at J, with 9 bases between.

The gene calls are TRBV2 and TRBJ1-5; TRBD1 matches 9 bases. Germline V CDR1 and CDR2: SNHLY, FYNNEI. The CDR3 spans 15 residues. The junction had 3 bases not matched to a gene; V was cut back by 5 bases and J by 1 base. CDR3 protein: CASSRQGVSNQPQHF. The CDR3 nucleotides are TGTGCCAGCAGTCGACAGGGGGTAAGCAATCAGCCCCAGCATTTT.

The chain couples TRBV5-6 to TRBJ2-5; possibly TRBD2 for D (6 bases). The V gene lost 3 bases and the J gene lost 6 bases, with 12 bases spanning the gap. Germline CDR1 and CDR2: SGHDT and YYEEEE. The CDR3 sequence is 13 residues long. The CDR3 here is CASSYGGVQTQYF. The CDR3 nucleotides are TGTGCCAGCAGCTACGGGGGTGTGCAGACCCAGTACTTC.